This TCR beta chain comes out of a study of response to subunit inactivated influenza vaccine. General study findings and limits: There was a suggestion from the authors that each seasonal influenza vaccination recruits few new T cells.

A single record per CDR3 protein comes from TCRdb applying MiXCR to the RT-PCR reads. The sample has 540,000 or so distinct CDR3 sequences, 10% to 15% seen once; the top ten hold less than 15%. In this sample, this clonotype turned up a few times. Its antigen is unknown. This sequence may be a read error, since a much larger clone differs from it by one base. Per the germline V gene, CDR1 is SNHLY and CDR2 is FYNNEI. CDR3 length: 11 amino acids. V lost 2 bases and J 3 bases, leaving 2 bases between the germline ends. This TCR derives from a man aged 50 to 59 who received an inactivated influenza vaccine. The material was PBMCs from blood, obtained roughly 46 days after vaccination. The chain couples TRBV2 to TRBJ2-7, with D uncertain. CDR3 residues: CASSEFYEQYF. The CDR3 region has the DNA TGTGCCAGCAGTGAATTCTACGAGCAGTACTTC.